The present TCR beta chain was sequenced within a study of tissue T cells after allogeneic stem cell transplantation. The V gene end was trimmed by 0 bases and the J gene end by 3 bases; junction bases not matched to a gene: 5. Per germline, CDR1 SGHDT and CDR2 YYEEEE. This CDR3 is built from 15 residues. With respect to this clone: Antigen unknown.

The assay was immunoSEQ multiplex PCR, and TCRdb's table has in-frame clones only and misses some. The sample includes nearly 10,000 clones, about 69% seen only once; the top ten take more than 25%. General study points: Anatomically similar tissues had similar TCR repertoires within each patient. Some tissue clones might be persisting host cells; their alloreactivity or antigen specificity was not determined.

Retrospectively chosen non-transplant comparators had other cancers and at least five gastrointestinal samples, without known gastrointestinal disease. The sequence came from a male donor older than 55 with lung cancer. The chain employs TRBV5-6 and TRBJ1-1, with 7 bases fitting TRBD1. The sample was tissue from the stomach, taken at autopsy. The CDR3 DNA reads TGTGCCAGCAGCTTGGGAGGGGGCTTAGACACTGAAGCTTTCTTT. Translated, it gives CASSLGGGLDTEAFF.